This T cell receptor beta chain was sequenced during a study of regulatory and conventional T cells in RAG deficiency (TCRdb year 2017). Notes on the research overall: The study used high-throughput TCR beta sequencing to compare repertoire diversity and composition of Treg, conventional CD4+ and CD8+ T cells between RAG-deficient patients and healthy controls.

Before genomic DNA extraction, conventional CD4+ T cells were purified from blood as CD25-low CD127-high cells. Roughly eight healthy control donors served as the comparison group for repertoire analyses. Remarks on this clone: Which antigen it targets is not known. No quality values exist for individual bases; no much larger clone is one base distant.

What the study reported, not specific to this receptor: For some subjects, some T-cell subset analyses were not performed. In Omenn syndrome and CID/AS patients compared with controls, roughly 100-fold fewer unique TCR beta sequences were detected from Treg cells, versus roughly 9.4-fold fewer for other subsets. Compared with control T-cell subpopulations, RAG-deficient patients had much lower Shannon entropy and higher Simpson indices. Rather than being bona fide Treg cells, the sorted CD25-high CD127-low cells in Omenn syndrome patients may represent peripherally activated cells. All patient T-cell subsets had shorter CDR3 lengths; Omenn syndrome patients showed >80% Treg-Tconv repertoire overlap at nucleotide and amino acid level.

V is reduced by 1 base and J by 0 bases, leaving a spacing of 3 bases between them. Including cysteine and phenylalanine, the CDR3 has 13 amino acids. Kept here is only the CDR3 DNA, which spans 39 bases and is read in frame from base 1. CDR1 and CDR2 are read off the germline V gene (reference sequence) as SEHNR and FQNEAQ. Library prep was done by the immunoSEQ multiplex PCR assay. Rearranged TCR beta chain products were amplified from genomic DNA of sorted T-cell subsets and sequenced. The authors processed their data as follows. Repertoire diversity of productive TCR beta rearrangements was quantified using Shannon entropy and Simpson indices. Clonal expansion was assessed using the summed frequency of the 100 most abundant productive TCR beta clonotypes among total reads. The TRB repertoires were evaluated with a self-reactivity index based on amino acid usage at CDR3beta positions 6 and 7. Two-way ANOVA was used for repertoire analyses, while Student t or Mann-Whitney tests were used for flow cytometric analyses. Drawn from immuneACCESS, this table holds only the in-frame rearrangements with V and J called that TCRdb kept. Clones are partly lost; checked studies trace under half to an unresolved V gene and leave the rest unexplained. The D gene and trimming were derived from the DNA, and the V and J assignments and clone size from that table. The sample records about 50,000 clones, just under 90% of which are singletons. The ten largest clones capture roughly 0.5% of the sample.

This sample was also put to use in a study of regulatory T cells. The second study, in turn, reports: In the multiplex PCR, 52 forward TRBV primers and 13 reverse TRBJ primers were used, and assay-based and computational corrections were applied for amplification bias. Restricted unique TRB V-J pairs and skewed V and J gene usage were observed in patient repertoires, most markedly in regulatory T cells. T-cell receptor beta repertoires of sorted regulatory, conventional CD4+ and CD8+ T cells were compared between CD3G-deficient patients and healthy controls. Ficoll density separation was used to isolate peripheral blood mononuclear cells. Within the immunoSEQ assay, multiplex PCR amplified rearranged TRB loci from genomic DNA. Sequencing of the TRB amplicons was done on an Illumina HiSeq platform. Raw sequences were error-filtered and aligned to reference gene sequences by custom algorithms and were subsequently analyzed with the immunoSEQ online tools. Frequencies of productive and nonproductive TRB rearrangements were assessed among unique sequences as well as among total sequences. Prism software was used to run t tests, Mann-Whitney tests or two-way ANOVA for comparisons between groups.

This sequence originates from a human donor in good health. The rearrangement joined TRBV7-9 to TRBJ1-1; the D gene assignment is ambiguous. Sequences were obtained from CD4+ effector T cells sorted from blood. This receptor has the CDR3 CASSLGMNTEAFF. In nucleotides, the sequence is TGTGCCAGCAGCTTAGGAATGAACACTGAAGCTTTCTTT. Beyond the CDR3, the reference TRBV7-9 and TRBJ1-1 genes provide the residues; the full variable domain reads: DTGVSQNPRHKITKRGQNVTFRCDPISEHNRLYWYRQTLGQGPEFLTYFQNEAQLEKSRLLSDRFSAERPKGSFSTLEIQRTEQGDSAMYLCASSLGMNTEAFFGQGTRLTVV.